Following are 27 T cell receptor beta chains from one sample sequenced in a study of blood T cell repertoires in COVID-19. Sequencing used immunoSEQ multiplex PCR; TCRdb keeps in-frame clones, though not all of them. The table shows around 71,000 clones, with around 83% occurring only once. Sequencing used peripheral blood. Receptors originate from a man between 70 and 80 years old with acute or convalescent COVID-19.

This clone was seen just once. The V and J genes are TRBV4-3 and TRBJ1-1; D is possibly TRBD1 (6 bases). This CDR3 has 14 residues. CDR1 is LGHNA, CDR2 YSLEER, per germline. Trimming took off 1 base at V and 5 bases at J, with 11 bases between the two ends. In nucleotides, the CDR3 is TGCGCCAGCAGCCAAGGTCGCAGGGGAACTGAAGCTTTCTTT. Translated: CASSQGRRGTEAFF.

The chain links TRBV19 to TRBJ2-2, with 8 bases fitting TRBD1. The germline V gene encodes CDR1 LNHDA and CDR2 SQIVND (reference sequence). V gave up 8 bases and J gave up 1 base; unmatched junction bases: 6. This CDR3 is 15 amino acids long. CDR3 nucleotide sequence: TGTGCCAGTCGCTCGGGACAGGTGAACACCGGGGAGCTGTTTTTT. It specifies CASRSGQVNTGELFF.

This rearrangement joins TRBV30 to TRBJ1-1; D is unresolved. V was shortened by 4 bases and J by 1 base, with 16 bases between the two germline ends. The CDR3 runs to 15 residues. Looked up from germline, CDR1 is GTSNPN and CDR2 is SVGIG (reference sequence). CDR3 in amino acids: CAWILKARKNTEAFF. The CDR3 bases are TGTGCCTGGATCTTGAAAGCGCGGAAGAACACTGAAGCTTTCTTT.

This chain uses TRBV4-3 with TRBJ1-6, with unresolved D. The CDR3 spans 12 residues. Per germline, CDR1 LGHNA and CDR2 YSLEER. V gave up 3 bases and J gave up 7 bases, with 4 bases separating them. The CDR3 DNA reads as TGCGCCAGCAGCCACGGGAATTCACCCCTCCACTTT. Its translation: CASSHGNSPLHF.

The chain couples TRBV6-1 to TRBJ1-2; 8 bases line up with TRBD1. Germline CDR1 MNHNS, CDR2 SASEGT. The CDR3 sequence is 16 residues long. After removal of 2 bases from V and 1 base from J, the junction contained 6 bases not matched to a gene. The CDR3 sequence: CASSELTGADNYGYTF. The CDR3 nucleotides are TGTGCCAGCAGTGAATTGACAGGGGCAGATAACTATGGCTACACCTTC.

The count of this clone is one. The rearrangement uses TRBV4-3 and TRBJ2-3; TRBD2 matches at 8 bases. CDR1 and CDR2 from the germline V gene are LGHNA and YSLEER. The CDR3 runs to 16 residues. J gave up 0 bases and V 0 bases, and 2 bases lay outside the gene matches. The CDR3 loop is CASSQELAGSTDTQYF. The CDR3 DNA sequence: TGCGCCAGCAGCCAAGAGTTAGCGGGAAGCACAGATACGCAGTATTTT.

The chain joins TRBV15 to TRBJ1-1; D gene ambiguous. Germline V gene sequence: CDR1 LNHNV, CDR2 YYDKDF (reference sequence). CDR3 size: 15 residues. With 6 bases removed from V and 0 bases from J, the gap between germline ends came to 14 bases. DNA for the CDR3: TGTGCCACCAGTCCGGAGGAATTTATGAACACTGAAGCTTTCTTT. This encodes CATSPEEFMNTEAFF.

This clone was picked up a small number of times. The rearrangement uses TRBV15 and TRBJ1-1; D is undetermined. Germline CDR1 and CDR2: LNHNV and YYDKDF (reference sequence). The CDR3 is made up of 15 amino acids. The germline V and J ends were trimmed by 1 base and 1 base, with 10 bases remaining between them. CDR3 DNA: TGTGCCACCAGCAGAGGAGGTTCACAGAACACTGAAGCTTTCTTT. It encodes CATSRGGSQNTEAFF.

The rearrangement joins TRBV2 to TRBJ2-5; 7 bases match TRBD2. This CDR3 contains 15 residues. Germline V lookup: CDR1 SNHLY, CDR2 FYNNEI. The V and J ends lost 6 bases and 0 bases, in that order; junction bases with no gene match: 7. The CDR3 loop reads CASSSTSPYQETQYF. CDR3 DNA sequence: TGTGCCAGCAGCTCGACTAGCCCGTACCAAGAGACCCAGTACTTC. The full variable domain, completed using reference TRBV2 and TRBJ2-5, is EPEVTQTPSHQVTQMGQEVILRCVPISNHLYFYWYRQILGQKVEFLVSFYNNEISEKSEIFDDQFSVERPDGSNFTLKIRSTKLEDSAMYFCASSSTSPYQETQYFGPGTRLLVL.

The DNA for the CDR3 is TGTGCCAGCAGTGAAGCTACCGGGAACCAGCCCCAGCATTTT. Protein: CASSEATGNQPQHF. V is TRBV6-1 and J is TRBJ1-5; no firm D call. V lost 0 bases, J lost 7 bases, and 10 bases lay in between. This CDR3 contains 14 residues. Germline V gene sequence: CDR1 MNHNS, CDR2 SASEGT.

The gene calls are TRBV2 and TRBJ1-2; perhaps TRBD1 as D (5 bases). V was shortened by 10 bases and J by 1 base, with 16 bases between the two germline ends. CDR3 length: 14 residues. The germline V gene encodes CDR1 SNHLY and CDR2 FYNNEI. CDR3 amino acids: CATTQGRYNYGYTF. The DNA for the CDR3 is TGTGCCACCACCCAGGGCCGTTATAACTATGGCTACACCTTC.

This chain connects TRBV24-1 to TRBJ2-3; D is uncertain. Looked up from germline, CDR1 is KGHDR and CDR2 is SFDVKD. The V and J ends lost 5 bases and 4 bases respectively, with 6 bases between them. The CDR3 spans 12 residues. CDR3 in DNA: TGTGCCACCAGTGCTGGAGCAGATACGCAGTATTTT. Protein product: CATSAGADTQYF.

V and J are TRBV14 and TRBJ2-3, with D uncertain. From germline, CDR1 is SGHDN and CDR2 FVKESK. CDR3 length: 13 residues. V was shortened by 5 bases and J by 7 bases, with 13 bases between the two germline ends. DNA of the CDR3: TGTGCCAGCAGCAAGCAAGCTCCCCATACGCAGTATTTT. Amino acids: CASSKQAPHTQYF.

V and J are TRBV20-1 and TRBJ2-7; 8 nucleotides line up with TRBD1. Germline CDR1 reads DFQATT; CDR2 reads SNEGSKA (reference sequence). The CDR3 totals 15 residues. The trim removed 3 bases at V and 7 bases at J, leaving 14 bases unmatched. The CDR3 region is CSASPGQGFSVEQYF. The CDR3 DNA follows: TGCAGTGCTAGTCCCGGACAGGGCTTTTCCGTGGAGCAGTACTTC.

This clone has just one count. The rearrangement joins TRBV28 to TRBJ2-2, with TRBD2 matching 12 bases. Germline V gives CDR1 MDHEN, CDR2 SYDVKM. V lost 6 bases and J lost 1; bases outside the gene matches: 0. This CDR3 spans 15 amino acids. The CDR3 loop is CASRLAGGNTGELFF. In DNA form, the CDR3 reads TGTGCCAGCAGACTAGCGGGGGGGAACACCGGGGAGCTGTTTTTT.

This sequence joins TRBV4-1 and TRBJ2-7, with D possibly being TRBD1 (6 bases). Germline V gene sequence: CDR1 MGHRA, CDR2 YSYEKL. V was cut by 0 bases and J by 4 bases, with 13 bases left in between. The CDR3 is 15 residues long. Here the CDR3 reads CASSQDLSDSYEQYF. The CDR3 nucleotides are TGCGCCAGCAGCCAAGATCTTTCGGACAGTTACGAGCAGTACTTC.

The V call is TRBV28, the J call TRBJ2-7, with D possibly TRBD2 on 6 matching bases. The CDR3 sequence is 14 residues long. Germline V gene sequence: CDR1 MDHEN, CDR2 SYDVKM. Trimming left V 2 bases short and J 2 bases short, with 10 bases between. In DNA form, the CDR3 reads TGTGCCAGCAGTTTAGCAGGGACTCCCTACGAGCAGTACTTC. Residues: CASSLAGTPYEQYF.

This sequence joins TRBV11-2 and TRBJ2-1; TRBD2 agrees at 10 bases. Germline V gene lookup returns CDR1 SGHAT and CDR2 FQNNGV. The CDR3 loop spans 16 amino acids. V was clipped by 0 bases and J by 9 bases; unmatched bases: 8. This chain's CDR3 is CASSLERAGGRSEQFF. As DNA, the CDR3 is TGTGCCAGCAGCTTAGAAAGAGCGGGAGGGCGGAGTGAGCAGTTCTTC.

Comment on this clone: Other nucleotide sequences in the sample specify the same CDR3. CDR3 amino acids: CASSGGRPTDTQYF. The CDR3 DNA is TGCGCCAGCAGCGGCGGGAGGCCCACAGATACGCAGTATTTT. The chain couples TRBV5-1 to TRBJ2-3, with 8 bases matching TRBD2. The CDR3 extends over 14 amino acids. Germline values: CDR1 SGHRS, CDR2 YFSETQ. J was trimmed by 2 bases and V by 4 bases; bases with no gene match: 3.

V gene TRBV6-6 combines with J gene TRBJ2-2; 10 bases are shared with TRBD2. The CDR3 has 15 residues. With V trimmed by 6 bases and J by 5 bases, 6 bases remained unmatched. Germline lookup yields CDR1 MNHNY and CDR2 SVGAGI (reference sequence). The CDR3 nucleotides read TGTGCCAGCAGGAGCTCTAGCGGGAGAACCGGGGAGCTGTTTTTT. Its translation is CASRSSSGRTGELFF.

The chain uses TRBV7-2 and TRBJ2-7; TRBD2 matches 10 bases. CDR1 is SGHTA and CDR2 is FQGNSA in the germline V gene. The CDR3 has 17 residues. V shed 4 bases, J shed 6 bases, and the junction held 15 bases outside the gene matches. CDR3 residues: CASSSNRESGRAFEQYF. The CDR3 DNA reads TGTGCCAGCAGCTCCAACAGGGAAAGCGGGAGGGCCTTCGAGCAGTACTTC. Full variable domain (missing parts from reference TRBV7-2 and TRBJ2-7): GAGVSQSPSNKVTEKGKDVELRCDPISGHTALYWYRQSLGQGLEFLIYFQGNSAPDKSGLPSDRFSAERTGGSVSTLTIQRTQQEDSAVYLCASSSNRESGRAFEQYFGPGTRLTVT.

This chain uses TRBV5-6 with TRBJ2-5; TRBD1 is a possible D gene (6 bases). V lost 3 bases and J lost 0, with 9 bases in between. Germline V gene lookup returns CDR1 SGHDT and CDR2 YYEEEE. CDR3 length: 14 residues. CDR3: CASSSGQYQETQYF. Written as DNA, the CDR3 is TGTGCCAGCAGCTCTGGACAGTACCAAGAGACCCAGTACTTC.

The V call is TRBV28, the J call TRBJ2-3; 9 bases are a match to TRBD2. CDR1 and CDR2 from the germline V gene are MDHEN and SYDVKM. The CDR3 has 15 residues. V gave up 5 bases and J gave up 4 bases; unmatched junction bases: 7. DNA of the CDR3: TGTGCCAGCAGTCTTAGCGGGAGCCACGCAGATACGCAGTATTTT. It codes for CASSLSGSHADTQYF.

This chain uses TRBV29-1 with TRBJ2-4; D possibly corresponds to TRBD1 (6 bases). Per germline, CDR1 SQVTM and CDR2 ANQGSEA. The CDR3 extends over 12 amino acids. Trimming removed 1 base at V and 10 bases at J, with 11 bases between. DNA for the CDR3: TGCAGCGTTGAAGCCCCGCAGGGGATTCAGTACTTC. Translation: CSVEAPQGIQYF.

CDR3 sequence reads: CASSLDRTGRTDTQYF. The CDR3 nucleotides are TGTGCCAGCAGCTTAGATCGGACAGGGCGCACAGATACGCAGTATTTT. The chain employs TRBV11-2 and TRBJ2-3; TRBD1 matches 8 bases. CDR3 length equals 16 residues. Germline CDR1 reads SGHAT; CDR2 reads FQNNGV. With V trimmed by 0 bases and J by 1 base, 3 bases remained unmatched.

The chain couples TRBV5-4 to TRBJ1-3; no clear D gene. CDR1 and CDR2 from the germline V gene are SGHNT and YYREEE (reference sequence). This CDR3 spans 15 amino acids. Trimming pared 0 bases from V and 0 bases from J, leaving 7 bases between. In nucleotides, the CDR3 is TGTGCCAGCAGCTTGGACAGATTCTCTGGAAACACCATATATTTT. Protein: CASSLDRFSGNTIYF.

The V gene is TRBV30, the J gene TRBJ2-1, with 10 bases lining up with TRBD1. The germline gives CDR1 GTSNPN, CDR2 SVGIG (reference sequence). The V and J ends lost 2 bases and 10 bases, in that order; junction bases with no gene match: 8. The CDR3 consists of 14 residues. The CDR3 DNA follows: TGTGCCTGGAGTCCTCGGACAGGGGGGACCGAGCAGTTCTTC. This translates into CAWSPRTGGTEQFF. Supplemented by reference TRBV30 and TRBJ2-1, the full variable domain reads SQTIHQWPATLVQPVGSPLSLECTVEGTSNPNLYWYRQAAGRGLQLLFYSVGIGQISSEVPQNLSASRPQDRQFILSSKKLLLSDSGFYLCAWSPRTGGTEQFFGPGTRLTVL.